The source of this T cell receptor (beta chain) is a study of post-analysis software for immune sequencing data. Study-level findings and limits: Five TRBV segments were significantly more frequent in patients than in controls. TRBV5-6, TRBV5-1 and TRBV20-1 were among these segments.

The TCR beta cDNA libraries carried unique molecular identifiers. Input of roughly 1 to 11 million T cells yielded hundreds of thousands of cDNA molecules. TCRdb analysed the PCR reads with MiXCR anew, one entry per CDR3 protein. The table includes roughly 730,000 distinct CDR3 sequences, roughly 27% detected once. This clonotype was picked up a small number of times. Its antigen remains unknown. The CDR3 has 14 residues. Germline CDR1 reads SGHAT; CDR2 reads FQNNGV. What was sequenced was blood. This rearrangement joins TRBV11-2 to TRBJ2-7; D gene unclear. Near its end, the DNA agrees better with TRBJ2-5, so the J call may be wrong. The TCR comes from a girl aged 10 to 17 with multiple sclerosis. The CDR3 is CASTSGTLHVTQYF. CDR3 nucleotides: TGTGCCAGCACGTCAGGAACCCTCCACGTGACCCAGTACTTC.